There are a few counts of the clone carrying this T cell receptor (beta chain). This CDR3 has 14 residues. With V trimmed by 0 bases and J by 8 bases, 3 bases remained unmatched. The germline CDR1 and CDR2 sequences are SGHRS and YFSETQ. The data stem from a study of blood T cell repertoires in COVID-19. Study overall: Spain, Italy and the United States supplied samples that represented acute and convalescent COVID-19.

Only in-frame clones appear in the TCRdb table, and some are missing; sequencing was by immunoSEQ multiplex PCR. The repertoire includes 250,000 to 300,000 clones, just under 90% of them detected once, and more than 1.5% sits in the top ten. Participants came from some 26 US areas, aged roughly 18 to 95 years. Cohorts were determined from participant-reported clinical history. Symptom resolution, clearance, or two negative PCRs marked the recovered donors of Cohort 3. The clonotype comes from a woman aged 55-69 years who had recovered from COVID-19. The chain recombines TRBV5-1 with TRBJ1-4, with 8 bases aligning to TRBD1. Input material: PBMCs or T cells enriched from blood (not recorded which). CDR3: CASSLVDREEKLFF. The DNA for the CDR3 is TGCGCCAGCAGCTTGGTGGACAGGGAGGAAAAACTGTTTTTT.